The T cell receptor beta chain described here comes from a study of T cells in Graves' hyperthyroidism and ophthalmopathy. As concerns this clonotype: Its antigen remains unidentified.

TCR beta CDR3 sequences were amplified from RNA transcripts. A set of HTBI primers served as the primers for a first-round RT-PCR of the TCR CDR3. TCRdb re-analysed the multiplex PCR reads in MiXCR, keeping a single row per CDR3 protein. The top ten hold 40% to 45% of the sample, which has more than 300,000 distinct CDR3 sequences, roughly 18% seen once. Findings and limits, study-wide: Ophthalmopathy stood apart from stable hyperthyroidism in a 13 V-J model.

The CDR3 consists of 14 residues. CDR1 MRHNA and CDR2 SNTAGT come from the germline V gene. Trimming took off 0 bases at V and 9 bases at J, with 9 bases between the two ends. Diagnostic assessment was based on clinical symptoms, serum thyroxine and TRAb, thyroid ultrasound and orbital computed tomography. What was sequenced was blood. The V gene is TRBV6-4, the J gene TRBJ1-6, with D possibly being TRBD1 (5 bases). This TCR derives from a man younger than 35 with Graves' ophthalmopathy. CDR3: CASSDSKGSSPLHF. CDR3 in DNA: TGTGCCAGCAGTGACTCGAAGGGGTCTTCACCCCTCCACTTT.